This T cell receptor (beta chain) was found in a study of tumor-infiltrating lymphocytes in primary liver carcinoma. Per the germline V gene, CDR1 is SGHNT and CDR2 is YENEEA. V shed 0 bases and J 8 bases; nucleotides not matched to a gene: 9. This CDR3 contains 16 residues. Co-extracted RNA and DNA came from around 18-30 mg of unsorted bulk tissue. Enrolled patients were chronically infected with HBV and treatment-naive. Study-wide findings and caveats: Tumor-adjacent and tumor-blood pairs shared a smaller degree of overlap than tumor region pairs.

About this clonotype: Its antigen remains unknown.

cDNA specific to TCR beta was made from approximately 0.55 ug of total RNA, with a constant-region primer employed for priming. Three nested multiplex PCR rounds, a slightly modified ARM-PCR, produced the libraries for TCR beta. The study ran its first two PCR rounds for approximately 11 cycles each, using TRBV1-TRBV30 forward primers and a C-beta reverse primer. TCRdb processed the multiplex PCR reads anew with MiXCR; each CDR3 protein has one entry. This sample carries under 110,000 distinct CDR3 sequences, around 71% of them seen once, and the ten largest clones take 10% to 15%. The sample taken for sequencing was liver tumor tissue from sampling region 2. The subset is: tumor region T2, inferior pole. This sequence joins TRBV11-3 and TRBJ2-1; 8 nucleotides agree with TRBD1. This clonotype originated in a woman aged 60-75 years with primary liver carcinoma and hepatitis B virus infection. The CDR3 spells CASSLDAGGQVDEQFF. DNA for the CDR3: TGTGCCAGCAGCTTAGACGCCGGGGGACAGGTCGATGAGCAGTTCTTC.